The TCR beta chain under discussion was sequenced for a study of T cells in Graves' hyperthyroidism and ophthalmopathy. Investigators excluded patients with uncontrolled infection, other autoimmune disease, pregnancy or lactation. Approximately 10 ml of fresh peripheral blood supplied the PBMCs. Regions amplified from RNA transcripts were the TCR beta CDR3 regions. TCR CDR3 regions were first amplified by RT-PCR with HTBI primers. TCRdb independently ran MiXCR on the multiplex PCR reads; one entry per CDR3 protein. The data show a few hundred thousand distinct CDR3 sequences, 15% to 19% seen once. Material: blood. This receptor was taken from a woman in her thirties with Graves' hyperthyroidism.

CDR3: CASSVRGSTLDSPLHF. CDR3 nucleotide sequence: TGTGCCAGCAGCGTTCGAGGGTCGACATTGGATTCACCCCTCCACTTT. V is TRBV9 and J is TRBJ1-6; no firm D call. V lost 2 bases to trimming and J lost 8 bases, with 17 bases between them. This CDR3 is built from 16 residues. From germline, CDR1 is SGDLS and CDR2 YYNGEE.